A single sample is the source of the 31 T cell receptor beta chains below, sequenced in a study of blood T cell repertoires in COVID-19. The method was immunoSEQ multiplex PCR; TCRdb's version includes in-frame clones alone and lacks a portion of them. The sample has about 110,000 clones; around 91% are singletons. What was sequenced was peripheral blood. These receptors all come from a woman older than 75 with acute or convalescent COVID-19.

This chain's CDR3 is CATSRETRRTGELFF. CDR3 DNA sequence: TGTGCCACCAGCAGAGAAACCCGGAGAACCGGGGAGCTGTTTTTT. The rearrangement joins TRBV15 to TRBJ2-2; D is ambiguous. V shed 0 bases and J shed 5 bases, with 10 bases lying between them. Germline V gives CDR1 LNHNV, CDR2 YYDKDF (reference sequence). This CDR3 has 15 residues.

The rearrangement joins TRBV30 to TRBJ1-3; no clear D gene. Between the trimmed V and J ends, which lost 0 bases and 7 bases, there was a span of 7 bases. Per the germline V gene, CDR1 is GTSNPN and CDR2 is SVGIG (reference sequence). The CDR3 contains 12 residues. This chain's CDR3 is CAWSVPRNTIYF. Written as DNA, the CDR3 is TGTGCCTGGAGTGTACCTCGGAACACCATATATTTT. Variable domain in full (rest from reference TRBV30 and TRBJ1-3): SQTIHQWPATLVQPVGSPLSLECTVEGTSNPNLYWYRQAAGRGLQLLFYSVGIGQISSEVPQNLSASRPQDRQFILSSKKLLLSDSGFYLCAWSVPRNTIYFGEGSWLTVV.

The chain is built from TRBV5-1 and TRBJ2-2; tentatively, D is TRBD1 (6 bases). Trimming removed 1 base at V and 5 bases at J, with 12 bases between. The germline V gene has CDR1 SGHRS and CDR2 YFSETQ. The CDR3 is made up of 15 amino acids. CDR3 nucleotides: TGCGCCAGCAGCTTGAACTTACAGGGAACCGGGGAGCTGTTTTTT. This translates into CASSLNLQGTGELFF.

This chain connects TRBV5-1 to TRBJ1-2, with D tentatively TRBD1 (5 bases). This CDR3 comprises 14 residues. The V end was cut by 4 bases, the J end by 5 bases, with 15 bases between. CDR1 and CDR2 from the germline V gene are SGHRS and YFSETQ. The CDR3 here is CASSPRAEGYGYTF. In DNA form, the CDR3 reads TGCGCCAGCAGCCCGAGGGCGGAGGGGTATGGCTACACCTTC.

This clone has only one observation. The chain employs TRBV28 and TRBJ1-5; D is possibly TRBD1 (6 bases). Germline V gives CDR1 MDHEN, CDR2 SYDVKM. CDR3 length equals 15 residues. V was pared by 7 bases and J by 6 bases, with 19 bases between. CDR3 sequence reads: CASMRLGEGVQPQHF. The CDR3 region has the DNA TGTGCCAGCATGCGTCTGGGGGAGGGGGTTCAGCCCCAGCATTTT.

J is TRBJ2-7 and V is TRBV19, with a possible D match to TRBD2 (6 bases). V lost 1 base to trimming and J lost 2 bases, with 12 bases between them. CDR1 is LNHDA, CDR2 SQIVND, per germline (reference sequence). The CDR3 spans 15 residues. The chain's CDR3 is CASSIGGGVTYEQYF. In DNA, the CDR3 is TGTGCCAGTAGTATAGGGGGCGGGGTTACCTACGAGCAGTACTTC.

This clone was picked up a small number of times. CDR3 DNA: TGTGCCAGCAGTCCCGGGACAGGGTACACTGAAGCTTTCTTT. Its protein is CASSPGTGYTEAFF. The rearrangement uses TRBV2 and TRBJ1-1; 9 nucleotides agree with TRBD1. The CDR3 is 14 residues long. From germline, CDR1 is SNHLY and CDR2 FYNNEI. Trimming took 5 bases from V and 3 from J; bases not matched to a gene: 4.

The J gene is TRBJ2-1, the V gene TRBV7-9; D perhaps matches TRBD2 (5 bases). The CDR3 contains 14 residues. V lost 2 bases and J 8 bases, leaving 13 bases between the germline ends. The germline gives CDR1 SEHNR, CDR2 FQNEAQ (reference sequence). The CDR3 loop reads CASSLLYGRDEQFF. CDR3 DNA sequence: TGTGCCAGCAGCTTACTTTACGGGCGGGATGAGCAGTTCTTC. Supplemented by reference TRBV7-9 and TRBJ2-1, the full variable domain reads DTGVSQNPRHKITKRGQNVTFRCDPISEHNRLYWYRQTLGQGPEFLTYFQNEAQLEKSRLLSDRFSAERPKGSFSTLEIQRTEQGDSAMYLCASSLLYGRDEQFFGPGTRLTVL.

The chain has TRBV5-4 and TRBJ2-5; 14 nucleotides agree with TRBD2. The CDR3 is 16 residues long. J was trimmed by 3 bases and V by 3 bases; bases with no gene match: 4. The germline CDR1 and CDR2 sequences are SGHNT and YYREEE (reference sequence). DNA of the CDR3: TGTGCCAGCAGCTCAGGGACTAGCGGGGGAGAAGAGACCCAGTACTTC. Translated: CASSSGTSGGEETQYF.

The chain combines TRBV7-6 with TRBJ1-1; D is undetermined. Between the trimmed V and J ends, which lost 1 base and 4 bases, there was a span of 13 bases. Germline V gene data show CDR1 as SGHVS and CDR2 as FNYEAQ. The CDR3 has 15 amino acids. The CDR3 reads CASSLEPVGATEAFF. In DNA, the CDR3 is TGTGCCAGCAGCTTAGAGCCCGTAGGAGCCACTGAAGCTTTCTTT.

The chain joins TRBV28 to TRBJ2-7; possible D gene TRBD1, 6 bases. V shed 5 bases and J shed 0 bases, with 11 bases lying between them. Germline V gives CDR1 MDHEN, CDR2 SYDVKM. The CDR3 has 14 residues. CDR3 nucleotide sequence: TGTGCCAGCAGTGTACAGGGTGACTCCTACGAGCAGTACTTC. Translated, it gives CASSVQGDSYEQYF.

In DNA form, the CDR3 reads TGTGCCAGCAACCGAGGACAGGAAGCTTTCTTT. It codes for CASNRGQEAFF. V and J are TRBV2 and TRBJ1-1; possible D gene TRBD1, 6 bases. From germline, CDR1 is SNHLY and CDR2 FYNNEI. There are 11 residues in the CDR3. Deletions cut 7 bases from V and 8 bases from J, with 11 bases between.

This clone was picked up a small number of times. V usage is TRBV19 and J usage is TRBJ1-2, with TRBD1 as a possible D gene (6 bases). Trimming pared 5 bases from V and 0 bases from J, leaving 13 bases between. Germline V gene sequence: CDR1 LNHDA, CDR2 SQIVND (reference sequence). CDR3 length: 15 residues. This CDR3 is CASSSGQTANYGYTF. In nucleotides, the CDR3 is TGTGCCAGTAGTTCTGGACAGACAGCTAACTATGGCTACACCTTC.

The CDR3 here is CASSSGQGLRSGTDTQYF. CDR3 in DNA: TGCGCCAGCAGCTCGGGACAGGGCTTAAGGTCCGGCACAGATACGCAGTATTTT. V usage is TRBV5-1 and J usage is TRBJ2-3; 9 positions agree with TRBD1. The CDR3 extends over 18 amino acids. CDR1 is SGHRS, CDR2 YFSETQ, per germline. The V and J ends lost 3 bases and 1 base, in that order; junction bases with no gene match: 12.

This clone was detected a few times. The chain combines TRBV28 with TRBJ1-5; TRBD1 is a possible D gene (6 bases). The CDR3 has 14 amino acids. V lost 5 bases, J lost 9 bases, and 17 bases lay in between. Germline CDR1 and CDR2: MDHEN and SYDVKM. The CDR3 here is CASSDSTGSRPQHF. The DNA of the CDR3 is TGTGCCAGCAGTGACAGCACAGGGTCGCGGCCCCAGCATTTT. Using reference TRBV28 and TRBJ1-5 for the parts outside the CDR3, the full variable domain is DVKVTQSSRYLVKRTGEKVFLECVQDMDHENMFWYRQDPGLGLRLIYFSYDVKMKEKGDIPEGYSVSREKKERFSLILESASTNQTSMYLCASSDSTGSRPQHFGDGTRLSIL.

The chain uses TRBV23-1 and TRBJ1-5; maybe TRBD1 (6 bases). TRBV23-1 is assigned to the ORF class and has an uncertain function. The ends were cut back, 8 bases at V and 6 bases at J, with 20 bases in the middle. This CDR3 contains 15 residues. The DNA for the CDR3 is TGCGCCAGCGCCGGCTCAAAACAGGGAAGTCAGCCCCAGCATTTT. It specifies CASAGSKQGSQPQHF.

This clone was seen only a few times. J is TRBJ1-2 and V is TRBV15; no clear D gene. The length of the CDR3 is 13 residues. V was trimmed by 7 bases and J by 4 bases, leaving 13 bases between them. Germline CDR1 reads LNHNV; CDR2 reads YYDKDF (reference sequence). CDR3: CATNNDIGYGYTF. The CDR3 bases are TGTGCCACCAACAATGACATCGGCTATGGCTACACCTTC.

V usage is TRBV7-2 and J usage is TRBJ2-7; 8 bases fit TRBD1. V was pared by 6 bases and J by 5 bases, with 6 bases of the junction left unmatched. This CDR3 region has 13 residues. CDR1 and CDR2 from the germline V gene are SGHTA and FQGNSA. The CDR3 nucleotides read TGTGCCAGCAGGACGGGACAGGTCGACGAGCAGTACTTC. Its protein is CASRTGQVDEQYF.

The rearrangement links TRBV7-3 to TRBJ2-7; tentative D call: TRBD2 (7 bases). The CDR3 extends over 15 amino acids. V was clipped by 5 bases and J by 3 bases, with 17 bases between them. Looked up from germline, CDR1 is SGHTA and CDR2 is FQGTGA. CDR3 nucleotide sequence: TGTGCCAGCAGCCCCTACGGGGGGCCCGGCTACGAGCAGTACTTC. Amino acids: CASSPYGGPGYEQYF.

The rearrangement links TRBV2 to TRBJ1-2, with TRBD1 identical over 9 bases. CDR1 and CDR2 (germline): SNHLY, FYNNEI. The CDR3 is 14 residues long. The V and J ends lost 5 bases and 6 bases, in that order; junction bases with no gene match: 7. CDR3 protein: CASSQETGGNGYTF. DNA of the CDR3: TGTGCCAGCAGTCAGGAGACAGGGGGTAATGGCTACACCTTC.

In this sample, this clone turned up once. The J gene is TRBJ2-3, the V gene TRBV7-2; D not certain. The CDR3 consists of 15 residues. CDR1 and CDR2 from the germline V gene are SGHTA and FQGNSA. The V end was cut by 2 bases, the J end by 4 bases, with 13 bases between. The CDR3 DNA follows: TGTGCCAGCAGCTTAAACAATCAGCGCGCAGATACGCAGTATTTT. Protein sequence: CASSLNNQRADTQYF.

The V call is TRBV19, the J call TRBJ2-2; perhaps TRBD1 as D (5 bases). CDR3 length equals 16 residues. Trimming took 3 bases from V and 6 from J, leaving 17 bases between them. Per the germline V gene, CDR1 is LNHDA and CDR2 is SQIVND (reference sequence). The CDR3 DNA is TGTGCCAGTAGTATCTCCCCCGACAGAACCGCCGGGGAGCTGTTTTTT. Translation gives CASSISPDRTAGELFF.

There are a few counts of this clone. The chain combines TRBV19 with TRBJ1-2; 9 nucleotides agree with TRBD1. V lost 3 bases and J lost 4; bases outside the gene matches: 6. Germline lookup yields CDR1 LNHDA and CDR2 SQIVND (reference sequence). The length of the CDR3 is 15 residues. CDR3 DNA sequence: TGTGCCAGTAGTATTTTAGGACAGGGGACCTATGGCTACACCTTC. It specifies CASSILGQGTYGYTF.

J is TRBJ2-7 and V is TRBV3-1 (or the pseudogene TRBV3-2); tentative D call: TRBD1 (5 bases). The V end lost 1 base, the J end lost 5 bases, and 9 bases lay between the germline ends. Germline CDR1 reads LGHDT; CDR2 reads YNNKEL (reference sequence). This CDR3 has 13 amino acids. Here the CDR3 reads CASSQVGVNEQYF. Written as DNA, the CDR3 is TGTGCCAGCAGCCAAGTAGGGGTGAACGAGCAGTACTTC.

This clone was recorded only once. V is TRBV7-9 and J is TRBJ1-2; D gene unclear. Trimming removed 0 bases from V and 7 bases from J, with 6 bases in between. The CDR3 contains 12 residues. Germline V gene data show CDR1 as SEHNR and CDR2 as FQNEAQ (reference sequence). The CDR3 nucleotides are TGTGCCAGCAGCTTAGCCGGTGTTGGCTACACCTTC. Residues: CASSLAGVGYTF.

This chain uses TRBV7-6 with TRBJ2-7, with TRBD2 matching over 12 bases. The germline gives CDR1 SGHVS, CDR2 FNYEAQ. Trimming took 5 bases from V and 3 from J; bases not matched to a gene: 5. The CDR3 has 15 amino acids. CDR3 DNA: TGTGCCAGCAGCCCCCTAGCGGGGGGGCTCTACGAGCAGTACTTC. It yields the protein CASSPLAGGLYEQYF.

This chain connects TRBV5-4 to TRBJ2-1; 12 nucleotides line up with TRBD2. CDR3 length equals 20 residues. Germline V gene sequence: CDR1 SGHNT, CDR2 YYREEE (reference sequence). Losses at the gene ends were 3 bases for V and 1 base for J; bases not matched to a gene: 14. CDR3 loop: CASSWGNRASGGASYNEQFF. CDR3 sequence (DNA): TGTGCCAGCAGCTGGGGGAACCGAGCTAGCGGGGGGGCGTCCTACAATGAGCAGTTCTTC.

The genes are TRBV4-2 and TRBJ1-3, with D possibly being TRBD1 (6 bases). Trimming left V 5 bases short and J 2 bases short, with 19 bases between. Looked up from germline, CDR1 is LGHNA and CDR2 is YNFKEQ. The CDR3 covers 17 residues. The CDR3 here is CASSFFDRDTAGNTIYF. Here the CDR3 DNA reads TGTGCCAGCAGCTTTTTCGACCGGGACACAGCTGGAAACACCATATATTTT.

This clone occurred a few times. V gene TRBV7-6 combines with J gene TRBJ1-2; unclear D gene. Germline V gene sequence: CDR1 SGHVS, CDR2 FNYEAQ. The V end was cut by 5 bases, the J end by 8 bases, with 12 bases between. The CDR3 has 12 amino acids. CDR3 region: CASSPDSGGYTF. DNA for the CDR3: TGTGCCAGCAGCCCTGACTCTGGGGGCTACACCTTC.

The chain employs TRBV9 and TRBJ1-6, with 7 nucleotides matching TRBD1. Germline V gives CDR1 SGDLS, CDR2 YYNGEE. The CDR3 sequence is 14 residues long. Trimming cost V 4 bases and J 9 bases; bases outside gene matches: 7. The CDR3 protein is CASSPQGVTSPLHF. CDR3 nucleotide sequence: TGTGCCAGCAGCCCCCAGGGGGTTACTTCACCCCTCCACTTT.

This clone was observed a few times. This chain connects TRBV7-9 to TRBJ1-5; no clear D gene. The V gene lost 3 bases and the J gene lost 6 bases, with 6 bases spanning the gap. Germline loops: CDR1 SEHNR, CDR2 FQNEAQ (reference sequence). This CDR3 spans 12 amino acids. In nucleotides, the CDR3 is TGTGCCAGCAGCTTCGGTAGTCAGCCCCAGCATTTT. Translating it yields CASSFGSQPQHF.